The clone carrying this TCR beta chain was seen a handful of times. Its target is unknown. The data originate from a study of T-cell reconstitution after alpha-beta-depleted transplantation in children. Findings and caveats of the study: About two months after transplant, alpha-beta T cells reportedly came from several hundred expanded graft clones. T cells produced anew were the main source of T-cell counts and diversity one year after transplant. Surviving recipient T cells and thymic progenitors produced the high day-60 TCRbeta diversity seen in some patients.

The authors prepared the TCRbeta library with unique molecular identifiers. TCRdb re-called the PCR reads through MiXCR, storing one row per CDR3 protein. The table lists hundreds of thousands of distinct CDR3 sequences, around 13% of them singletons. Germline CDR1 reads SGHRS; CDR2 reads YFSETQ. V was clipped by 6 bases and J by 2 bases; unmatched bases: 6. CDR3 length equals 15 residues. V usage is TRBV5-1 and J usage is TRBJ2-3, with TRBD2 matching 10 bases. This TCR derives from a male patient younger than 18 who had a stem cell transplant for acute myeloid leukemia, so the T cells may come from the graft donor. Sequenced material: PBMCs, mostly from graft donor cells, taken 360 days after TCRalphabeta/CD19-depleted stem cell transplant. CDR3 nucleotide sequence: TGCGCCAGCATACTAGCGGGGTCCCCCACAGATACGCAGTATTTT. Encoded protein: CASILAGSPTDTQYF. Full variable domain (remainder filled in from reference TRBV5-1 and TRBJ2-3): KAGVTQTPRYLIKTRGQQVTLSCSPISGHRSVSWYQQTPGQGLQFLFEYFSETQRNKGNFPGRFSGRQFSNSRSEMNVSTLELGDSALYLCASILAGSPTDTQYFGPGTRLTVL.